This note documents a single T cell receptor beta chain sequence. Followed longitudinally, the Seattle patients had been enrolled during active infection. The data were taken from a study of blood T cell repertoires in COVID-19. Study as a whole: Acute and convalescent COVID-19 specimens originated in the United States, Italy and Spain. The analysed material was cDNA or gDNA that came from T cells, B-cell-depleted T cells, or PBMCs.

The CDR3 has 14 amino acids. CDR1 and CDR2 from the germline V gene are LNHDA and SQIVND (reference sequence). The V gene lost 5 bases and the J gene lost 9 bases, with 14 bases spanning the gap. Per the original data handling: It was from reference gene primer amplification that nucleated cell counts were estimated. Using immunoSEQ multiplex PCR, the repertoire was profiled, and TCRdb retains in-frame clones only, with some absent. The V and J calls and clone size come from that table; D and trimming were worked out from the DNA. The sample lists under 200,000 clones; roughly 77% were seen once. This rearrangement joins TRBV19 to TRBJ1-6; D gene uncertain. Sequenced input: peripheral blood. This TCR was recovered from a middle-aged woman with COVID-19, enrolled during active disease. CDR3 nucleotides: TGTGCCAGTAGTTCTGCCGGGGTGGTTTCACCCCTCCACTTT. Protein sequence: CASSSAGVVSPLHF.